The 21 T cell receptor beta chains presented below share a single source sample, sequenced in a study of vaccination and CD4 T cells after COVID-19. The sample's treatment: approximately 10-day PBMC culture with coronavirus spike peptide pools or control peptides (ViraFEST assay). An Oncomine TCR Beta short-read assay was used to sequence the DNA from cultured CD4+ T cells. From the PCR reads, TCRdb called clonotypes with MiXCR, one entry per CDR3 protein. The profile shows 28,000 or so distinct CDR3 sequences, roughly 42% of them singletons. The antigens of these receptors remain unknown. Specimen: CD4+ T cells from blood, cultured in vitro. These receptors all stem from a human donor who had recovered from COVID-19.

This CDR3 reads CASSYTGRPGYTF. The CDR3 DNA reads as TGTGCCAGCAGCTATACAGGGCGCCCGGGCTACACCTTC. J is TRBJ1-2 and V is TRBV6-1; TRBD1 might be the D (6 bases). Germline V gene data show CDR1 as MNHNS and CDR2 as SASEGT. Trimming cost V 6 bases and J 8 bases, with 16 bases left between them. CDR3 length: 13 amino acids.

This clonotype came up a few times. The CDR3 reads CASRRTAGEKVYGGYTF. The DNA for the CDR3 is TGTGCCAGCAGGCGGACGGCAGGGGAGAAAGTTTACGGTGGCTACACCTTC. The genes are TRBV5-4 and TRBJ1-2, with D perhaps matching TRBD1 (6 bases). Germline V lookup: CDR1 SGHNT, CDR2 YYREEE (reference sequence). The germline V and J ends were trimmed by 5 bases and 7 bases, with 27 bases remaining between them. This CDR3 has 17 residues.

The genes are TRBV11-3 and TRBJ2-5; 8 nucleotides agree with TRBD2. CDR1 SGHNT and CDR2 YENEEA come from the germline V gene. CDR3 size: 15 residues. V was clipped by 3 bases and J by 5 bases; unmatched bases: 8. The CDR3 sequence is CASSLGSGNGETQYF. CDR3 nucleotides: TGTGCCAGCAGCTTGGGTAGCGGGAACGGGGAGACCCAGTACTTC. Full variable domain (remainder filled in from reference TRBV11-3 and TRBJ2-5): EAGVVQSPRYKIIEKKQPVAFWCNPISGHNTLYWYLQNLGQGPELLIRYENEEAVDDSQLPKDRFSAERLKGVDSTLKIQPAELGDSAVYLCASSLGSGNGETQYFGPGTRLLVL.

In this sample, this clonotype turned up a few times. The DNA for the CDR3 is TGTGCCAGCAGCCCGACAGGAGTGGGGGGCTACACCTTC. This sequence encodes CASSPTGVGGYTF. The rearrangement links TRBV6-2 or TRBV6-3 to TRBJ1-2; possible D gene TRBD1, 6 bases. Trimming left V 6 bases short and J 8 bases short, with 16 bases between. The germline gives CDR1 MNHEY, CDR2 SVGEGT. The CDR3 spans 13 residues.

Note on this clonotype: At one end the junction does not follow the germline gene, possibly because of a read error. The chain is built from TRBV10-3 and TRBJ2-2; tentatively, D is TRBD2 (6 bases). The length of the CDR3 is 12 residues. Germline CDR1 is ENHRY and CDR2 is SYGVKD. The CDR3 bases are TGTGCCATCATGGTTCGGGGCGGGGAGCTGTTCTTT. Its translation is CAIMVRGGELFF.

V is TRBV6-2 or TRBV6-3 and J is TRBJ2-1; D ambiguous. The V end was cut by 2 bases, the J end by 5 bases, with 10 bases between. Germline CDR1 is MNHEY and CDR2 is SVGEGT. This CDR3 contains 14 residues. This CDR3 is CASSYGVGDNEQFF. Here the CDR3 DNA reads TGTGCCAGCAGTTACGGGGTGGGTGACAATGAGCAGTTCTTC.

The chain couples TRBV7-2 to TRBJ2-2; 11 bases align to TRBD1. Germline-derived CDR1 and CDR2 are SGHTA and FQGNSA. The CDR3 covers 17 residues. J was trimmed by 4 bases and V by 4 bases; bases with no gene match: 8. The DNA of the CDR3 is TGTGCCAGCAGCTCACGGACAGGGGGCGAGCTCACCGGGGAGCTGTTTTTT. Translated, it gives CASSSRTGGELTGELFF. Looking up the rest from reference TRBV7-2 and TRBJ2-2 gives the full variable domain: GAGVSQSPSNKVTEKGKDVELRCDPISGHTALYWYRQSLGQGLEFLIYFQGNSAPDKSGLPSDRFSAERTGGSVSTLTIQRTQQEDSAVYLCASSSRTGGELTGELFFGEGSRLTVL.

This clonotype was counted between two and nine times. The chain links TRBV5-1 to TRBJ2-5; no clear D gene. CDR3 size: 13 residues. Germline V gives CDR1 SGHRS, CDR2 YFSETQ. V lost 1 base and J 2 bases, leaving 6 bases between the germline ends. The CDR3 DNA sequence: TGCGCCAGCAGCTTGAACGTTCAAGAGACCCAGTACTTC. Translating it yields CASSLNVQETQYF. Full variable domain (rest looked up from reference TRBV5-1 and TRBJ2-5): KAGVTQTPRYLIKTRGQQVTLSCSPISGHRSVSWYQQTPGQGLQFLFEYFSETQRNKGNFPGRFSGRQFSNSRSEMNVSTLELGDSALYLCASSLNVQETQYFGPGTRLLVL.

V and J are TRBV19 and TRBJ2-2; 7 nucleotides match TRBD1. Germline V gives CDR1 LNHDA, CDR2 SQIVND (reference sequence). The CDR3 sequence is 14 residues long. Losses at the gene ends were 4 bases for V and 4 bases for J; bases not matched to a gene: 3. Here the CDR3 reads CASSTAGGTGELFF. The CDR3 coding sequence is TGTGCCAGTAGTACTGCAGGGGGCACCGGGGAGCTGTTTTTT.

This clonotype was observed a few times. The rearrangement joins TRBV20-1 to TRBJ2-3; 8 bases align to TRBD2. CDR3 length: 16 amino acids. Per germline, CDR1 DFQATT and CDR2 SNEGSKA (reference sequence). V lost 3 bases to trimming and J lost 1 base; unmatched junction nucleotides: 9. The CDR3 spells CSASSGGPVGTDTQYF. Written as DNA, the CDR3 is TGCAGTGCTAGTTCGGGGGGGCCCGTAGGCACAGATACGCAGTATTTT.

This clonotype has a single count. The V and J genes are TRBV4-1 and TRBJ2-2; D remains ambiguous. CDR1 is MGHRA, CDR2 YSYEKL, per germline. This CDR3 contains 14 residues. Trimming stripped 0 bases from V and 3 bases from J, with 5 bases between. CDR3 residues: CASSQDRYTGELFF. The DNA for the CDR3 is TGCGCCAGCAGCCAAGACAGATACACCGGGGAGCTGTTTTTT.

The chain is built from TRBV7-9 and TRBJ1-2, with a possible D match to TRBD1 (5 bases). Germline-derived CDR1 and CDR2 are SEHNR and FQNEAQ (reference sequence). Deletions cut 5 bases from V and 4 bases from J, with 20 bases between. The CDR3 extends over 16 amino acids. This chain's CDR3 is CASSPWGRATFYGYTF. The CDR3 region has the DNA TGTGCCAGCAGCCCATGGGGCAGGGCGACATTCTATGGCTACACCTTC.

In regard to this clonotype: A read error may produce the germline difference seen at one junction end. CDR3 sequence reads: CASSYGQGGNEQFF. The CDR3 DNA is TGTGCTAGCAGCTACGGACAGGGTGGGAATGAGCAGTTCTTC. The chain employs TRBV7-7 and TRBJ2-1; TRBD1 matches 8 bases. Germline V gives CDR1 SSHAT, CDR2 FNYEAQ (reference sequence). CDR3 size: 14 residues.

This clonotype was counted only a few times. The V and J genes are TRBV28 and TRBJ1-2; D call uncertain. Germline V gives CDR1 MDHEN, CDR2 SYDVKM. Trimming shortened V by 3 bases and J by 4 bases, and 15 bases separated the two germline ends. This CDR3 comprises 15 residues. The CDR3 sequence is CASSLSRAVSYGYTF. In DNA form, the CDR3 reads TGTGCCAGCAGTTTGAGTAGGGCGGTTTCCTATGGCTACACCTTC.

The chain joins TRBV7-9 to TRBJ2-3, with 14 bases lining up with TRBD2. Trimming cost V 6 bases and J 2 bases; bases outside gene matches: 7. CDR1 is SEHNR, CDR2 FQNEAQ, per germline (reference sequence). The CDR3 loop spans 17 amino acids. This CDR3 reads CASRRSGLAGVTDTQYF. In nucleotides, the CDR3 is TGTGCCAGCAGGCGATCGGGACTAGCGGGGGTCACAGATACGCAGTATTTT.

The CDR3 sequence is CASSYSHRNTEAFF. The CDR3 DNA sequence: TGTGCCAGCAGTTACTCTCACAGGAACACTGAAGCTTTCTTT. The chain carries TRBV6-5 and TRBJ1-1; no firm D call. The V gene lost 0 bases and the J gene lost 1 base, with 6 bases spanning the gap. The CDR3 sequence is 14 residues long. The germline V gene has CDR1 MNHEY and CDR2 SVGAGI.

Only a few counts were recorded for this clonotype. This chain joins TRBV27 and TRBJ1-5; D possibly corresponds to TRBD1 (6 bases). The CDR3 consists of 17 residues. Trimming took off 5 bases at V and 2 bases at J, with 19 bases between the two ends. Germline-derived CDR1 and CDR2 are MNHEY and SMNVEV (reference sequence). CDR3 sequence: CASSPRSRGSGNQPQHF. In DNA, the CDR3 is TGTGCCAGCAGTCCAAGGTCGAGGGGGTCGGGCAATCAGCCCCAGCATTTT.

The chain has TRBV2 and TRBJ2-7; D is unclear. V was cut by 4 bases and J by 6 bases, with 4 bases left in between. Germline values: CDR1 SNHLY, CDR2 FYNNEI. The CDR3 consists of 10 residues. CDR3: CASSVSEQYF. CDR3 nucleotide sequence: TGTGCCAGCAGTGTATCCGAGCAGTACTTC.

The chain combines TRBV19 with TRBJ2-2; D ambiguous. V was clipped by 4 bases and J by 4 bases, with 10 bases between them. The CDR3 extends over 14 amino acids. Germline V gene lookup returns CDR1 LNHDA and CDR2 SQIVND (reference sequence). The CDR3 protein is CASSKNRLTGELFF. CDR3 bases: TGTGCCAGTAGTAAGAACAGACTCACCGGGGAGCTGTTTTTT.

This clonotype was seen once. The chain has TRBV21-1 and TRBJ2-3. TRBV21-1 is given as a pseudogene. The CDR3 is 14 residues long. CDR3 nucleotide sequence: TGTGCCAGCAGCAAAGATTCGGGTAAAGATACGCAGTATTTT. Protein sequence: CASSKDSGKDTQYF.

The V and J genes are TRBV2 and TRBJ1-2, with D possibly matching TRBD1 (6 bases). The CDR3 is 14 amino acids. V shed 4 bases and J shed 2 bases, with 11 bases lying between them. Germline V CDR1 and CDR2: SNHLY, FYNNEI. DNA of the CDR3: TGTGCCAGCAGTGTCGGGGACATCAACTATGGCTACACCTTC. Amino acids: CASSVGDINYGYTF. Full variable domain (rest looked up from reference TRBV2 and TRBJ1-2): EPEVTQTPSHQVTQMGQEVILRCVPISNHLYFYWYRQILGQKVEFLVSFYNNEISEKSEIFDDQFSVERPDGSNFTLKIRSTKLEDSAMYFCASSVGDINYGYTFGSGTRLTVV.